This is a list of T cell receptor beta chains from one sample in a study of cytomegalovirus exposure and HLA in healthy donors. Libraries were prepared by immunoSEQ multiplex PCR; TCRdb keeps only in-frame clonotypes and omits some of them. This table holds roughly 100,000 clones, about two thirds found once. The sequencing sample was made of PBMCs. The source is a boy younger than 18 in good health and CMV-seronegative. CDR3s include the opening cysteine and the closing phenylalanine or tryptophan. D genes are given only for firm matches. Clone sizes are given selectively: once, few, many, or a class where the clone is expanded.

V gene	J gene	clone size	D gene	CDR3 protein	CDR3 DNA
TRBV9	TRBJ1-6	-	-	CASSVGGSSYNSPLHF	TGTGCCAGCAGCGTAGGAGGGAGCTCCTATAATTCACCCCTCCACTTT
TRBV4-1	TRBJ2-1	-	-	CASSLIPSTNEQFF	TGCGCCAGCAGCCTCATCCCTAGTACCAATGAGCAGTTCTTC
TRBV7-3	TRBJ1-1	-	-	CASSLTFVRTLNTEAFF	TGTGCCAGCAGCTTAACGTTCGTCAGGACATTGAACACTGAAGCTTTCTTT
TRBV5-8	TRBJ1-3	-	-	CASRRSSGNTIYF	TGTGCCAGCAGGAGAAGCTCTGGAAACACCATATATTTT
TRBV27	TRBJ2-6	once	TRBD1	CASSFLIWGQGVARVPSGANVLTF	TGTGCCAGCAGTTTCTTAATCTGGGGACAGGGCGTAGCTCGCGTCCCCTCTGGGGCCAACGTCCTGACTTTC
TRBV5-4	TRBJ2-3	-	TRBD1	CASRILGQGRDTQYF	TGTGCCAGCAGGATTCTGGGACAGGGCAGAGATACGCAGTATTTT
TRBV29-1	TRBJ1-1	few	-	CSVPRLANTEAFF	TGCAGCGTTCCACGATTAGCGAACACTGAAGCTTTCTTT
TRBV30	TRBJ2-2	-	-	CAWSRWSDVELFF	TGTGCCTGGAGCCGTTGGAGTGATGTGGAGCTGTTTTTT
TRBV5-3	TRBJ1-5	once	-	CARSYCPAGQPQHF	TGTGCCAGAAGCTACTGCCCCGCAGGGCAGCCCCAGCATTTT
TRBV5-6	TRBJ1-4	many	TRBD1	CASSSRQGIWSNEKLFF	TGTGCCAGCAGCTCTAGACAGGGAATCTGGTCTAATGAAAAACTGTTTTTT
TRBV30	TRBJ1-6	-	-	CAWSSGRGNSPLHF	TGTGCCTGGAGTTCGGGCAGGGGTAATTCACCCCTCCACTTT
TRBV28	TRBJ1-5	-	TRBD1	CASSSTGGGNQPQHF	TGTGCCAGCAGTTCCACAGGGGGCGGAAATCAGCCCCAGCATTTT
TRBV7-3	TRBJ1-1	-	-	CASSPTGNTEAFF	TGTGCCAGCAGCCCGACAGGGAACACTGAAGCTTTCTTT
TRBV7-8	TRBJ1-5	-	-	CASSLTDSNQPQHF	TGTGCCAGCAGCTTGACAGATAGCAATCAGCCCCAGCATTTT
TRBV10-3	TRBJ2-1	-	-	CAIRAGPLNNEQFF	TGTGCCATCAGGGCAGGCCCTCTTAACAATGAGCAGTTCTTC
TRBV5-1	TRBJ1-1	-	TRBD1	CASSYTGGINTEAFF	TGCGCCAGCAGCTATACAGGGGGTATTAACACTGAAGCTTTCTTT
TRBV10-2	TRBJ2-5	once	TRBD1	CATSGGETQYF	TGCGCCACCTCAGGGGGCGAGACCCAGTACTTC
TRBV5-1	TRBJ2-5	-	TRBD2	CASSKRTSGTIQETQYF	TGCGCCAGCAGCAAGAGGACTAGCGGGACCATCCAAGAGACCCAGTACTTC
TRBV2	TRBJ1-5	-	-	CASSVEGGWPQHF	TGTGCCAGCAGCGTGGAGGGAGGATGGCCCCAGCATTTT
TRBV5-1	TRBJ2-7	-	TRBD2	CASSTGGSSGIYEQYF	TGCGCCAGCAGCACTGGAGGTTCTAGCGGTATCTACGAGCAGTACTTC
TRBV4-1	TRBJ2-7	-	TRBD2	CASSQDRGGVYEQYF	TGCGCCAGCAGCCAAGATCGGGGGGGTGTTTACGAGCAGTACTTC
TRBV7-3	TRBJ2-1	-	TRBD2	CASSPSGSLYNEQFF	TGTGCCAGCAGCCCAAGCGGGAGTTTATACAATGAGCAGTTCTTC
TRBV5-4	TRBJ2-7	once	TRBD1	CASSSGTGNSYEQYF	TGTGCCAGCAGCTCAGGGACAGGCAACTCCTACGAGCAGTACTTC
TRBV11-2	TRBJ1-5	once	-	CASSSEGGSNQPQHF	TGTGCCAGCAGCTCCGAGGGTGGGAGCAATCAGCCCCAGCATTTT
TRBV27	TRBJ1-1	-	-	CASGPPGFEAFF	TGTGCCAGCGGGCCCCCGGGATTCGAAGCTTTCTTT
TRBV28	TRBJ2-4	-	-	CASSSGYRDIQYF	TGTGCCAGCAGTTCAGGGTATAGGGACATTCAGTACTTC
TRBV4-1	TRBJ2-2	-	-	CASSPRLVVATGELFF	TGCGCCAGCAGTCCACGACTAGTAGTCGCCACCGGGGAGCTGTTTTTT
TRBV7-2	TRBJ2-3	-	-	CASSLALLYTQYF	TGTGCCAGCAGCTTAGCCCTTCTCTATACGCAGTATTTT
TRBV6-6	TRBJ1-1	few	-	CASSKDRPNTEAFF	TGTGCCAGCAGCAAAGACAGACCGAACACTGAAGCTTTCTTT
TRBV7-6	TRBJ1-5	-	-	CASSLDGRDNQPQHF	TGTGCCAGCAGCTTGGACGGACGGGACAATCAGCCCCAGCATTTT
TRBV2	TRBJ1-5	-	-	CASSDPSLDQPQHF	TGTGCCAGCAGTGACCCTTCCCTAGATCAGCCCCAGCATTTT
TRBV6-1	TRBJ1-4	-	-	CASSEAGHRDEKLFF	TGTGCCAGCAGTGAAGCAGGCCACAGGGATGAAAAACTGTTTTTT
TRBV19	TRBJ1-1	-	-	CASSLGQMNTEAFF	TGTGCCAGTAGCCTAGGACAGATGAACACTGAAGCTTTCTTT
TRBV19	TRBJ2-7	-	-	CASSTYREGGEQYF	TGTGCCAGTAGTACATACAGGGAAGGCGGCGAGCAGTACTTC
TRBV28	TRBJ1-2	few	TRBD1	CASWATGGYYGYTF	TGTGCCAGTTGGGCGACAGGGGGCTACTATGGCTACACCTTC
TRBV18	TRBJ2-7	once	-	CASSSTGVRYF	TGTGCCAGCTCATCGACAGGCGTGCGGTACTTC
TRBV5-4	TRBJ2-2	-	-	CASSLNTNTGELFF	TGTGCCAGCAGCTTGAACACAAACACCGGGGAGCTGTTTTTT
TRBV28	TRBJ1-5	-	TRBD1	CASSRPDRAAGNQPQHF	TGTGCCAGCAGTCGACCTGACAGGGCGGCGGGCAATCAGCCCCAGCATTTT
TRBV20-1	TRBJ1-1	-	-	CSATRGAEAFF	TGCAGTGCAACTAGAGGCGCTGAAGCTTTCTTT
TRBV21-1	TRBJ2-5	-	-	CASSTPGLAGGHQETQYF	TGTGCCAGCAGCACCCCGGGACTAGCGGGGGGCCACCAAGAGACCCAGTACTTC
TRBV5-4	TRBJ2-1	once	-	CASSLASTSSYNEQFF	TGTGCCAGCAGCTTGGCCAGCACTAGCTCCTACAATGAGCAGTTCTTC
TRBV6-5	TRBJ2-3	-	TRBD1	CASSYPGGSADTQYF	TGTGCCAGCAGTTACCCAGGGGGCAGCGCAGATACGCAGTATTTT
TRBV7-8	TRBJ2-7	-	-	CASSLGHTNEQYF	TGTGCCAGCAGCCTTGGACATACCAACGAGCAGTACTTC
TRBV2	TRBJ1-2	few	-	CASSQIDFGYGYTF	TGTGCCAGCAGTCAGATTGACTTTGGGTATGGCTACACCTTC
TRBV28	TRBJ2-1	-	TRBD1	CASSRAGTGYNEQFF	TGTGCCAGCAGCCGAGCCGGGACAGGGTACAATGAGCAGTTCTTC
TRBV28	TRBJ1-5	-	TRBD1	CASSEQGSQPQHF	TGTGCCAGCAGTGAACAGGGGTCTCAGCCCCAGCATTTT
TRBV5-1	TRBJ1-1	-	-	CASSLLSGVNEAFF	TGCGCCAGCAGCTTACTTTCGGGAGTGAATGAAGCTTTCTTT
TRBV6-5	TRBJ1-2	-	-	CASSLGGASGYTF	TGTGCCAGCAGTTTGGGGGGGGCTAGCGGCTACACCTTC
TRBV19	TRBJ1-1	-	-	CASSKRGYNEAFF	TGTGCCAGTAGTAAGCGGGGGTATAATGAAGCTTTCTTT
TRBV4-3	TRBJ2-2	few	TRBD1	CASSQRGQVNTGELFF	TGCGCCAGCAGCCAACGGGGACAGGTGAACACCGGGGAGCTGTTTTTT
TRBV4-3	TRBJ1-4	-	-	CASSQVRGLGEKLFF	TGCGCCAGCAGCCAAGTTAGGGGCCTGGGTGAAAAACTGTTTTTT
TRBV7-2	TRBJ1-4	few	-	CASSSDGGKEKLFF	TGTGCCAGCAGCTCCGACGGAGGAAAAGAAAAACTGTTTTTT
TRBV6-6	TRBJ1-1	-	TRBD1	CASSYSGQGASTEAFF	TGTGCCAGCAGTTACTCGGGACAGGGGGCCTCCACTGAAGCTTTCTTT
TRBV4-1	TRBJ2-6	-	-	CASSQAGGSRVF	TGCGCCAGCAGCCAAGCTGGGGGGTCCCGAGTTTTC